This T cell receptor (beta chain) is from a study of shared clonotypes between healthy human individuals. General study points: Generation probability values for non-shared clonotypes were lower than those for clonotypes shared by all four donors.

The V end was cut by 4 bases, the J end by 1 base, with 4 bases between. Looked up from germline, CDR1 is SNHLY and CDR2 is FYNNEI. This CDR3 has 13 amino acids. TCRdb's table, derived via immunoSEQ multiplex PCR, lists solely in-frame clones and lacks some. The sample lists approximately 640,000 clones; less than 95% were seen once. Every one of the donors was a Caucasian adult that lived in Nashville, Tennessee. CD8 memory was a combination of CD45RO+ cells and CCR7-negative CD45RA+ TemRA cells. Of note for this clone: Antigen unknown.

The chain uses TRBV2 and TRBJ1-4; D gene ambiguous. The clonotype comes from a young man in good health. Some clones in this sample may be carry-over from other donors' samples. Material for sequencing was memory CD8+ T cells from PBMCs. Indicated subset: CD45RO+ cells pooled with CCR7-negative TemRA cells. This CDR3 reads CASSVLTNEKLFF. CDR3 DNA sequence: TGTGCCAGCAGTGTGCTAACTAATGAAAAACTGTTTTTT.